This passage covers 22 T cell receptor beta chains from one sample sequenced in a study of shared clonotypes between healthy human individuals. Naive CD8 populations comprised CD45RO-negative cells positively selected for CCR7, excluding terminally differentiated effector memory CD45RA+ cells. Here immunoSEQ multiplex PCR was the method, and the copy in TCRdb shows in-frame clones only, minus some. The repertoire has around 600,000 clones, approximately 95% of them found once; the top ten carry 0.095% to 0.14%. The material sequenced was naive CD8+ T cells sorted from blood. These receptor sequences come from a woman aged 25-40 years in good health.

The chain joins TRBV28 to TRBJ2-7; 9 bases fit TRBD2. This CDR3 is 15 amino acids long. V shed 1 base, J shed 4 bases, and the junction held 5 bases outside the gene matches. Germline V lookup: CDR1 MDHEN, CDR2 SYDVKM. The CDR3 DNA follows: TGTGCCAGCAGTTTATTGCCTAGCGGGAAATACGAGCAGTACTTC. This sequence encodes CASSLLPSGKYEQYF.

The chain uses TRBV11-2 and TRBJ2-3; D perhaps matches TRBD2 (6 bases). There are 15 residues in the CDR3. Trimming took 5 bases from V and 4 from J, leaving 16 bases between them. The germline V gene encodes CDR1 SGHAT and CDR2 FQNNGV. The CDR3 loop is CASSPLGGEADTQYF. The CDR3 nucleotides read TGTGCCAGCAGCCCCCTCGGGGGAGAGGCAGATACGCAGTATTTT.

J is TRBJ2-7 and V is TRBV25-1, with 8 bases lining up with TRBD1. V lost 5 bases and J lost 3; bases outside the gene matches: 3. Looked up from germline, CDR1 is MGHDK and CDR2 is SYGVNS. The CDR3 totals 13 residues. CDR3 amino acids: CASSQGQVYEQYF. In nucleotides, the CDR3 is TGTGCCAGCAGTCAGGGACAGGTCTACGAGCAGTACTTC.

V is TRBV9 and J is TRBJ2-2; a weak D match, TRBD2 (6 bases). The CDR3 runs to 14 residues. From germline, CDR1 is SGDLS and CDR2 YYNGEE. V lost 4 bases to trimming and J lost 1 base, with 8 bases between them. The CDR3 loop reads CASSQGGNTGELFF. The CDR3, as DNA: TGTGCCAGCAGCCAGGGAGGGAACACCGGGGAGCTGTTTTTT.

This clone has just one count. V usage is TRBV6-4 and J usage is TRBJ2-3; 8 bases are a match to TRBD1. This CDR3 region has 14 residues. With 3 bases clipped from V and 3 bases from J, the junction kept 2 bases outside the gene matches. Germline V lookup: CDR1 MRHNA, CDR2 SNTAGT. The DNA of the CDR3 is TGTGCCAGCAGTGAACAGGGGGAGACAGATACGCAGTATTTT. Protein: CASSEQGETDTQYF.

Regarding this clone: Other DNA sequences from this sample encode an identical CDR3 as well. The chain couples TRBV27 to TRBJ2-7; TRBD2 matches at 9 bases. This CDR3 has 14 amino acids. Trimming took 5 bases from V and 4 from J; bases not matched to a gene: 6. Germline loops: CDR1 MNHEY, CDR2 SMNVEV (reference sequence). CDR3 in DNA: TGTGCCAGCAGTCCCGGGACTAGCCTTTACGAGCAGTACTTC. As protein: CASSPGTSLYEQYF.

The rearrangement joins TRBV6-6 to TRBJ1-1; unclear D gene. Trimming removed 2 bases from V and 1 base from J, with 8 bases in between. Germline assignment: CDR1 MNHNY and CDR2 SVGAGI (reference sequence). The CDR3 has 14 residues. DNA for the CDR3: TGTGCCAGCAGTTACGGGTGGGGGAACACTGAAGCTTTCTTT. This codes for CASSYGWGNTEAFF.

This chain links TRBV7-8 with TRBJ2-5; 11 nucleotides agree with TRBD2. Germline lookup yields CDR1 SGHVS and CDR2 FQNEAQ. This CDR3 is 16 amino acids long. The J segment lost 4 bases and the V segment lost 4 bases, leaving 8 bases of the junction unmatched. The CDR3 region has the DNA TGTGCCAGCAGCTCAAAACTAGCGGGAGTTGGAGAGACCCAGTACTTC. Residues: CASSSKLAGVGETQYF.

This clone was observed a handful of times. Other nucleotide sequences in the sample specify the same CDR3. J is TRBJ2-1 and V is TRBV28, with 8 bases lining up with TRBD2. The V gene's germline CDR1 is MDHEN and CDR2 SYDVKM. V lost 2 bases to trimming and J lost 4 bases; unmatched junction nucleotides: 1. This CDR3 has 14 amino acids. Here the CDR3 reads CASSLSGGYNEQFF. CDR3 bases: TGTGCCAGCAGTTTAAGCGGGGGTTACAATGAGCAGTTCTTC.

This rearrangement joins TRBV7-8 to TRBJ2-1; 8 bases line up with TRBD2. Germline CDR1 is SGHVS and CDR2 is FQNEAQ. The CDR3 covers 15 residues. The trim removed 6 bases at V and 8 bases at J, leaving 12 bases unmatched. The chain's CDR3 is CASRPSGSFGDEQFF. DNA for the CDR3: TGTGCCAGCAGGCCTAGCGGGTCATTCGGCGATGAGCAGTTCTTC. Based on the CDR3 plus reference TRBV7-8 and TRBJ2-1, the full variable domain is GAGVSQSPRYKVAKRGQDVALRCDPISGHVSLFWYQQALGQGPEFLTYFQNEAQLDKSGLPSDRFFAERPEGSVSTLKIQRTQQEDSAVYLCASRPSGSFGDEQFFGPGTRLTVL.

The DNA of the CDR3 is TGTGCCAGCAGCGTAGCGGCGGCAGGGGTAGGAAAACTGTTTTTT. Its protein is CASSVAAAGVGKLFF. The chain has TRBV9 and TRBJ1-4, with D tentatively TRBD1 (6 bases). The CDR3 covers 15 residues. Trimming took 0 bases from V and 10 from J, leaving 16 bases between them. CDR1 is SGDLS, CDR2 YYNGEE, per germline.

The chain recombines TRBV18 with TRBJ2-5; D is tentatively TRBD1 or TRBD2 (5 bases each). CDR1 and CDR2 from the germline V gene are KGHSH and LQKENI. This CDR3 region has 14 residues. With 0 bases removed from V and 3 bases from J, the gap between germline ends came to 8 bases. CDR3 sequence reads: CASSPPGPEETQYF. The CDR3 bases are TGTGCCAGCTCACCACCGGGACCCGAAGAGACCCAGTACTTC.

The chain is built from TRBV5-4 and TRBJ2-1; D is undetermined. There are 13 residues in the CDR3. The ends were cut back, 1 base at V and 8 bases at J, with 10 bases in the middle. Germline CDR1 SGHNT, CDR2 YYREEE (reference sequence). The CDR3 here is CASSLFLGHEQFF. CDR3 bases: TGTGCCAGCAGCTTGTTTCTAGGCCATGAGCAGTTCTTC. Drawing the rest from reference TRBV5-4 and TRBJ2-1, the complete variable domain is ETGVTQSPTHLIKTRGQQVTLRCSSQSGHNTVSWYQQALGQGPQFIFQYYREEENGRGNFPPRFSGLQFPNYSSELNVNALELDDSALYLCASSLFLGHEQFFGPGTRLTVL.

This clone was found once. The chain links TRBV7-9 to TRBJ2-5; D not certain. The DNA matches TRBJ2-7 better at its end, which makes the J call doubtful. The CDR3 length is 13 residues. Germline CDR1 and CDR2: SEHNR and FQNEAQ (reference sequence). The CDR3 nucleotides are TGTGCCAGCAGCTTAGTCACAGCCTACGAGCAGTACTTC. Its translation is CASSLVTAYEQYF.

The chain uses TRBV9 and TRBJ2-7; D is possibly TRBD2 (6 bases). The CDR3 totals 15 residues. Trimming shortened V by 0 bases and J by 4 bases, and 14 bases separated the two germline ends. CDR1 SGDLS and CDR2 YYNGEE come from the germline V gene. This chain's CDR3 is CASSVEGSGEYEQYF. CDR3 nucleotides: TGTGCCAGCAGCGTAGAAGGTAGCGGAGAGTACGAGCAGTACTTC.

The rearrangement uses TRBV11-3 and TRBJ2-2; weak D call: TRBD1 (5 bases). The CDR3 is 15 amino acids. Germline assignment: CDR1 SGHNT and CDR2 YENEEA. Trimming took 1 base from V and 1 from J, leaving 7 bases between them. CDR3 protein: CASSLVQENTGELFF. The CDR3 DNA is TGTGCCAGCAGCTTAGTACAGGAGAACACCGGGGAGCTGTTTTTT.

This chain uses TRBV29-1 with TRBJ2-7; TRBD2 aligns across 11 bases. The CDR3 runs to 14 residues. The V gene end was trimmed by 1 base and the J gene end by 2 bases; junction bases not matched to a gene: 1. CDR1 is SQVTM, CDR2 ANQGSEA, per germline. CDR3 DNA sequence: TGCAGCGTTGAAGGACTAGCGGGGCCCTACGAGCAGTACTTC. Translating gives CSVEGLAGPYEQYF.

Turning to this clone: The same CDR3 is also encoded by other DNA sequences in this sample. The chain combines TRBV28 with TRBJ2-7, with D possibly TRBD1 on 6 matching bases. The V gene lost 5 bases and the J gene lost 3 bases, with 8 bases spanning the gap. Germline V lookup: CDR1 MDHEN, CDR2 SYDVKM. The length of the CDR3 is 12 residues. The chain's CDR3 is CASSQQGYEQYF. The CDR3 DNA reads as TGTGCCAGCAGTCAACAGGGCTACGAGCAGTACTTC.

The V call is TRBV18, the J call TRBJ1-2; D is ambiguous. This CDR3 has 16 amino acids. V was pared by 1 base and J by 1 base, with 13 bases between. Germline-derived CDR1 and CDR2 are KGHSH and LQKENI. In DNA, the CDR3 is TGTGCCAGCTCACCACACCTCCCCGACCTTAACTATGGCTACACCTTC. Its protein product is CASSPHLPDLNYGYTF.

The V and J genes are TRBV28 and TRBJ2-5, with TRBD1 matching over 8 bases. Near its end, the DNA agrees better with TRBJ2-7, so the J call may be wrong. The V gene's germline CDR1 is MDHEN and CDR2 SYDVKM. The CDR3 contains 14 residues. The CDR3: CASSLRRGLNEQYF. CDR3 bases: TGTGCCAGCAGTTTACGCAGGGGGCTGAACGAGCAGTACTTC.

The V and J genes are TRBV7-9 and TRBJ1-1; 9 positions agree with TRBD1. The germline CDR1 and CDR2 sequences are SEHNR and FQNEAQ (reference sequence). The V and J ends lost 3 bases and 3 bases, in that order; junction bases with no gene match: 8. This CDR3 contains 16 residues. CDR3 sequence: CASSLTGQGLYTEAFF. In DNA form, the CDR3 reads TGTGCCAGCAGCTTGACGGGACAGGGCTTATACACTGAAGCTTTCTTT.

The chain employs TRBV27 and TRBJ1-3; D uncertain. This CDR3 is 15 amino acids long. V was cut by 4 bases and J by 0 bases, with 10 bases left in between. Germline-derived CDR1 and CDR2 are MNHEY and SMNVEV (reference sequence). In nucleotides, the CDR3 is TGTGCCAGCAGTTCTCAGCCGTACTCTGGAAACACCATATATTTT. Translating gives CASSSQPYSGNTIYF.